This T cell receptor (beta chain) was documented in a study of CD8+ T cells in alopecia areata. Trimming cost V 6 bases and J 4 bases, with 12 bases left between them. The V gene's germline CDR1 is LNHDA and CDR2 SQIVND (reference sequence). CDR3 length: 13 residues. Reverse transcribed after extraction, RNA yielded cDNA as the sequencing template. The method was immunoSEQ multiplex PCR; TCRdb's version includes in-frame clones alone and lacks a portion of them. The profile shows about 130,000 clones, approximately 48% of them singletons. This TCR was recovered from a human donor with alopecia areata. Specimen: CD8+ T cells sorted from blood, collected at week 0. This rearrangement joins TRBV19 to TRBJ1-2, with D unresolved. CDR3 DNA sequence: TGTGCCAGTAGCTCCGATGGAATCTATGGCTACACCTTC. Encoded protein: CASSSDGIYGYTF. The whole variable domain, remainder taken from reference TRBV19 and TRBJ1-2, is DGGITQSPKYLFRKEGQNVTLSCEQNLNHDAMYWYRQDPGQGLRLIYYSQIVNDFQKGDIAEGYSVSREKKESFPLTVTSAQKNPTAFYLCASSSDGIYGYTFGSGTRLTVV.